What follows is one T cell receptor beta chain and its context. These data are taken from a study of blood T cell repertoires in COVID-19. TCRdb's table, derived via immunoSEQ multiplex PCR, lists solely in-frame clones and lacks some. The sample contains 150,000 or so clones, approximately 80% of which appear only once. The CDR3 runs 15 residues. Trimming removed 0 bases from V and 4 bases from J, with 13 bases in between. The V gene's germline CDR1 is SGHRS and CDR2 YFSETQ. This clonotype was sampled from a man aged 40-55 years who had recovered from COVID-19. The chain recombines TRBV5-1 with TRBJ1-2; tentative D call: TRBD1 (5 bases). Source material: PBMCs or T cells enriched from blood (not recorded which). This CDR3 is CASSLGGTGIYGYTF. CDR3 nucleotides: TGCGCCAGCAGCTTGGGGGGAACAGGAATCTATGGCTACACCTTC.